The 15 T cell receptor beta chains listed next were all sequenced from one sample in a study of blood T cell repertoires in COVID-19. Method: immunoSEQ multiplex PCR; TCRdb's copy keeps in-frame clones and lacks some. In the table there are about 130,000 clones, 65% to 85% of which are singletons. The sequenced sample was peripheral blood. Source of these receptors: a woman older than 75 with acute or convalescent COVID-19.

The CDR3 protein is CASSPFTDRVYGYTF. CDR3 DNA sequence: TGTGCCAGCAGCCCATTCACCGACAGGGTCTATGGCTACACCTTC. V is TRBV11-2 and J is TRBJ1-2, with 7 positions matching TRBD1. This CDR3 comprises 15 residues. Germline V gene data show CDR1 as SGHAT and CDR2 as FQNNGV. Trimming at V came to 5 bases and at J to 4 bases, leaving 10 bases not matched to a gene.

This sequence joins TRBV13 and TRBJ1-3; no clear D. This CDR3 is built from 15 residues. The V end was cut by 1 base, the J end by 0 bases, with 7 bases between. The germline gives CDR1 PRHDT, CDR2 FYEKMQ (reference sequence). The CDR3 region is CASSLDRSSGNTIYF. The CDR3 bases are TGTGCCAGCAGCTTAGACAGAAGCTCTGGAAACACCATATATTTT.

The chain employs TRBV30 and TRBJ1-4; tentatively, D is TRBD1 (5 bases). V lost 0 bases, J lost 3 bases, and 11 bases lay in between. Germline V gene sequence: CDR1 GTSNPN, CDR2 SVGIG (reference sequence). The CDR3 has 15 amino acids. As DNA, the CDR3 is TGTGCCTGGAGTGTTAGGGGTTCAGCTAATGAAAAACTGTTTTTT. Translated: CAWSVRGSANEKLFF.

The genes are TRBV5-6 and TRBJ1-1; 9 nucleotides agree with TRBD1. This CDR3 has 17 amino acids. V shed 1 base, J shed 5 bases, and the junction held 12 bases outside the gene matches. Germline V gene lookup returns CDR1 SGHDT and CDR2 YYEEEE. DNA for the CDR3: TGTGCCAGCAGCTTGTTGCGGGACAGGGAGAGAGGGACTGAAGCTTTCTTT. This sequence encodes CASSLLRDRERGTEAFF.

The chain combines TRBV12-3 or TRBV12-4 with TRBJ2-2; D unresolved. The CDR3 covers 13 residues. V gave up 6 bases and J gave up 1 base, with 6 bases separating them. The CDR3 loop reads CASSHGNTGELFF. Here the CDR3 DNA reads TGTGCCAGCAGCCACGGGAACACCGGGGAGCTGTTTTTT.

The J gene is TRBJ1-2, the V gene TRBV30; unclear D gene. The V and J ends lost 1 base and 4 bases respectively, with 16 bases between them. CDR3 length equals 15 residues. Germline assignment: CDR1 GTSNPN and CDR2 SVGIG (reference sequence). Here the CDR3 reads CAWSEQSGPIYGYTF. The CDR3 nucleotides are TGTGCCTGGAGTGAGCAGTCAGGTCCCATCTATGGCTACACCTTC.

Only a few counts were recorded for this clone. The chain couples TRBV7-6 to TRBJ2-1; 7 bases align to TRBD1. Germline V gene sequence: CDR1 SGHVS, CDR2 FNYEAQ. V shed 1 base and J 5 bases; nucleotides not matched to a gene: 8. The length of the CDR3 is 16 residues. CDR3 protein: CASSLGPGTAHNEQFF. The CDR3 DNA reads TGTGCCAGCAGCTTAGGGCCGGGGACAGCTCACAATGAGCAGTTCTTC.

As concerns this clone: A junction boundary mismatches the germline segment, possibly from a read error. The same CDR3 arises from other DNA sequences in this sample as well. This chain connects TRBV7-2 to TRBJ2-7, with 9 bases matching TRBD2. This CDR3 has 14 residues. Germline loops: CDR1 SGHTA, CDR2 FQGNSA. The CDR3 spells CASSNSGGGYEQYF. In DNA, the CDR3 is TGTGCCAGCAGCAATAGCGGGGGCGGGTACGAGCAGTACTTT. Combining the CDR3 with reference TRBV7-2 and TRBJ2-7 gives the whole variable domain GAGVSQSPSNKVTEKGKDVELRCDPISGHTALYWYRQSLGQGLEFLIYFQGNSAPDKSGLPSDRFSAERTGGSVSTLTIQRTQQEDSAVYLCASSNSGGGYEQYFGPGTRLTVT.

This chain connects TRBV12-5 to TRBJ2-7; D is unclear. CDR1 is LGHNT, CDR2 FRNRAP, per germline. The CDR3 has 12 amino acids. Trimming stripped 6 bases from V and 3 bases from J, with 9 bases between. CDR3 protein: CASGLNFYEQYF. CDR3 DNA: TGTGCTAGTGGCCTTAACTTCTACGAGCAGTACTTC.

The chain uses TRBV2 and TRBJ1-2; 11 bases line up with TRBD1. The CDR3 has 14 residues. V lost 6 bases to trimming and J lost 4 bases; unmatched junction nucleotides: 4. CDR1 and CDR2 (germline): SNHLY, FYNNEI. CDR3 DNA: TGTGCCAGCAGGGACAGGGGGCTTGGCTATGGCTACACCTTC. Protein product: CASRDRGLGYGYTF.

The chain employs TRBV18 and TRBJ1-5; a possible D gene is TRBD1 (6 bases). This CDR3 comprises 15 residues. Germline lookup yields CDR1 KGHSH and CDR2 LQKENI. Trimming took 2 bases from V and 1 from J, leaving 9 bases between them. The CDR3 coding sequence is TGTGCCAGCTCACCAGTGGGACAAAGCAATCAGCCCCAGCATTTT. It specifies CASSPVGQSNQPQHF.

The J gene is TRBJ1-2, the V gene TRBV6-5; 12 nucleotides match TRBD1. Trimming at V came to 5 bases and at J to 4 bases, leaving 5 bases not matched to a gene. Germline CDR1 MNHEY, CDR2 SVGAGI. The CDR3 consists of 15 residues. The CDR3 loop reads CASSPGTGGFYGYTF. CDR3 DNA: TGTGCCAGCAGTCCCGGGACAGGGGGCTTCTATGGCTACACCTTC.

J is TRBJ1-6 and V is TRBV30; D ambiguous. Germline CDR1 GTSNPN, CDR2 SVGIG (reference sequence). V lost 2 bases and J 4 bases, leaving 12 bases between the germline ends. The CDR3 has 15 amino acids. CDR3 in DNA: TGTGCCTGGAGTCATGGGAGAGCGTATAATTCACCCCTCCACTTT. It yields the protein CAWSHGRAYNSPLHF.

V gene TRBV3-1 (or the pseudogene TRBV3-2) combines with J gene TRBJ2-1; 8 nucleotides match TRBD2. CDR1 is LGHDT, CDR2 YNNKEL, per germline (reference sequence). The CDR3 sequence is 17 residues long. Trimming removed 0 bases from V and 7 bases from J; junction bases left unmatched: 11. The CDR3 reads CASSQDDAGGIRNEQFF. DNA of the CDR3: TGTGCCAGCAGCCAAGATGATGCGGGAGGCATTAGGAATGAGCAGTTCTTC.

The rearrangement links TRBV19 to TRBJ2-7; a weak D match, TRBD1 (5 bases). Germline V lookup: CDR1 LNHDA, CDR2 SQIVND (reference sequence). This CDR3 comprises 13 residues. V was trimmed by 1 base and J by 3 bases, leaving 7 bases between them. CDR3 sequence: CASSIAGFYEQYF. The CDR3 DNA is TGTGCCAGTAGTATAGCAGGGTTCTACGAGCAGTACTTC.